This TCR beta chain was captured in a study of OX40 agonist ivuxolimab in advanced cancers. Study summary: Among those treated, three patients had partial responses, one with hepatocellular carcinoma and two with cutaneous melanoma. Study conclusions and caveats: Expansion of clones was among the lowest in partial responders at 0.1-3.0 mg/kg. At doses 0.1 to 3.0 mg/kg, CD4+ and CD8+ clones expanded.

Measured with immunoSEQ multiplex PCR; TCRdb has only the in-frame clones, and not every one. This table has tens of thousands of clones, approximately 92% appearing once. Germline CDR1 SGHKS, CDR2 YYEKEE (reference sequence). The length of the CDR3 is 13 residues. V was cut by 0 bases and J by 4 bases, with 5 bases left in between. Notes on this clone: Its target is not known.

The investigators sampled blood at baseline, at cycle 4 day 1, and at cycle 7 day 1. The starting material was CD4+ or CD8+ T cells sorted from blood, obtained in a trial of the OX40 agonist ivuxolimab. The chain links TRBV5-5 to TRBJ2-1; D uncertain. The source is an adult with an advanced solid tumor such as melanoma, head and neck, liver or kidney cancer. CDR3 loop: CASSLVGYNEQFF. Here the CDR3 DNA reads TGTGCCAGCAGCTTGGTAGGGTACAATGAGCAGTTCTTC.